This TCR beta chain was sequenced in a study of T cells in Graves' hyperthyroidism and ophthalmopathy. Points from the study as a whole: Blood held most thyroid clonotypes expanded above 0.001 frequency.

Germline CDR1 is SGDLS and CDR2 is YYNGEE. The J segment lost 1 base and the V segment lost 0 bases, leaving 3 bases of the junction unmatched. The CDR3 contains 16 residues. RNA transcripts served as the template for amplifying TCR beta CDR3 regions. The HTBI primer set served for first-round RT-PCR of the TCR CDR3. TCRdb re-called the multiplex PCR reads with MiXCR, one entry per CDR3 protein. The sample yields 270,000 or so distinct CDR3 sequences, 25% to 30% seen once. In its sample, this clonotype was seen many times. Its antigen is unidentified. This chain joins TRBV9 and TRBJ2-7, with TRBD2 matching 11 bases. This receptor was identified in a man aged 35 to 55 with Graves' hyperthyroidism that later progressed to Graves' ophthalmopathy. Source material: blood. The CDR3 bases are TGTGCCAGCAGCGTAGGTCCTAGCGGGAGGTCCTACGAGCAGTACTTC. It yields the protein CASSVGPSGRSYEQYF.